Below, 3 T cell receptor beta chains from the same sample are listed, as sequenced in a study of T cell responses to AZD1222 COVID-19 vaccine. The protocol was immunoSEQ multiplex PCR, while the TCRdb copy is restricted to in-frame clones and leaves out a portion. Seen here are 150,000 to 200,000 clones, approximately 93% observed once, and the top ten hold around 0.9%. Sequences were derived from peripheral blood, sampled on day 0 of AZD1222 vaccination. The receptor set was obtained from an adult in good health.

The chain couples TRBV6-2 or TRBV6-3 to TRBJ1-1; 7 bases are a match to TRBD1. The CDR3 sequence is 16 residues long. Germline values: CDR1 MNHEY, CDR2 SVGEGT. V lost 4 bases, J lost 4 bases, and 12 bases stayed unmatched. In DNA form, the CDR3 reads TGTGCCAGCAGTTTTCCGCCGGGACAGCGAACCACTGAAGCTTTCTTT. Translating gives CASSFPPGQRTTEAFF.

The J gene is TRBJ2-3, the V gene TRBV19, with D uncertain. V gave up 7 bases and J gave up 1 base, with 9 bases separating them. This CDR3 has 13 residues. Germline loops: CDR1 LNHDA, CDR2 SQIVND (reference sequence). This CDR3 reads CASNNQGTDTQYF. CDR3 sequence (DNA): TGTGCCAGTAACAACCAGGGCACAGATACGCAGTATTTT.

The chain uses TRBV7-8 and TRBJ2-1, with TRBD1 as a possible D gene (6 bases). The CDR3 runs to 16 residues. V was clipped by 2 bases and J by 4 bases, with 15 bases between them. Germline V gene data show CDR1 as SGHVS and CDR2 as FQNEAQ. CDR3 coding DNA: TGTGCCAGCAGCTTACTATGGGGCGACAGGTACAATGAGCAGTTCTTC. Translating it yields CASSLLWGDRYNEQFF.